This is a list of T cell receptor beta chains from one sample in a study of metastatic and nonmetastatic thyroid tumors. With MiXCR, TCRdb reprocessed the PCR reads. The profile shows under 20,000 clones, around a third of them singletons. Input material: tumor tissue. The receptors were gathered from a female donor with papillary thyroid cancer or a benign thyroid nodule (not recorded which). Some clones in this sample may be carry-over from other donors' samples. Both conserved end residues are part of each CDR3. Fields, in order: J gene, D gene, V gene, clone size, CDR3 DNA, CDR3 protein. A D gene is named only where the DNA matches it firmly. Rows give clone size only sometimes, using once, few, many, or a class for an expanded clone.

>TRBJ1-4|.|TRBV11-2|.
TGTGCCAGCAGCCACCGGGGGCGGGAAAAACTGTTTTTT
CASSHRGREKLFF
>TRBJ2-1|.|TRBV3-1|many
TGTGCCAGCACCCCCCAGCCCTACGCCTACAATGAGCAGTTCTTC
CASTPQPYAYNEQFF
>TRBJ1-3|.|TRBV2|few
TGTGCCAGCAGGAACAGGGAGGAAGGGTGGAACACCATATATTTT
CASRNREEGWNTIYF
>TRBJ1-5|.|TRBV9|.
TGTGCCAGCAGCCCAGGGCAGGCGCAGCCCCAGCATTTT
CASSPGQAQPQHF
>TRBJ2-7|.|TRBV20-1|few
TGCAGTGCTAGAGATCTGGGAGGAGGTACCTACGAGCAGTACTTC
CSARDLGGGTYEQYF
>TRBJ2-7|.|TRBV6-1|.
TGTGCCACTGAGGGGGGTACTTCCTACGAGCAGTACTTC
CATEGGTSYEQYF
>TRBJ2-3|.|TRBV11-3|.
TGTGCCAGCAGCTTAGAAGGAAGGGGCGATACGCAGTATTTT
CASSLEGRGDTQYF
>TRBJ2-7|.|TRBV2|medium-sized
TGTGCCAGCTCAGGGGACCTTAACTCCTACGAGCAGTACTTC
CASSGDLNSYEQYF
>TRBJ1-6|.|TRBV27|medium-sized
TGTGCCAGCAGTTTAACCCCGGGGGAATATGGTTCACCCCTCCACTTT
CASSLTPGEYGSPLHF
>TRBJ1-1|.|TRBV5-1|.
TGCGCCAGCAGGCCGACAGGGAACACTGAAGCTTTCTTT
CASRPTGNTEAFF
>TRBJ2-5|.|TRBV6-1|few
TGTGCCAGCAGTGAATGGACTATGCGGGAGACCCAGTACTTC
CASSEWTMRETQYF
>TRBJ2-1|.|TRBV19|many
TGTGCCAGTGCTGGGGGGGGCTATGAGCAGTTCTTC
CASAGGGYEQFF
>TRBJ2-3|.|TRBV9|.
TGTGCCAGCAGCCCTAGGCCGGAGATAAGCACAGATACGCAGTATTTT
CASSPRPEISTDTQYF
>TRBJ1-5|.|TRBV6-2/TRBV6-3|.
TGTGCCAGCAGTTCTGCCGGGGAAAAACGGGGCAATCAGCCCCAGCATTTT
CASSSAGEKRGNQPQHF
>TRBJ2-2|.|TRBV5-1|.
TGCGCCAGCGCGTCGGGGGTGACCGGGGAGCTGTTTTTT
CASASGVTGELFF
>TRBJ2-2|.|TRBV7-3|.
TGTGCCAGCAGCTCCGAGGACAGCACCGGGGAGCTGTTTTTT
CASSSEDSTGELFF
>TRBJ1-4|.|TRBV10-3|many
TGTGCCATCAGTGAGTCGAGTGTCGGCACCAATGAAAAACTGTTTTTT
CAISESSVGTNEKLFF
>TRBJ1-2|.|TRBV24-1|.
TGTGCCACCAGTGAAACAGGCCACCAGGGCTACACCTTC
CATSETGHQGYTF
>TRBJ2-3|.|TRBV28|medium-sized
TGTGCCAGCACGGAGCGGCAATCCCTAGATACGCAGTATTTT
CASTERQSLDTQYF
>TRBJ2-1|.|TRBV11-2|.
TGTGCCAGCAGCTTAGAAGGTGGCGAGAGCTACATTGAGCTGTTCTTC
CASSLEGGESYIELFF
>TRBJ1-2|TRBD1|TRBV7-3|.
TGTGCCAGCAGCTTGGACAGGGGTCATGGCTACACCTTC
CASSLDRGHGYTF
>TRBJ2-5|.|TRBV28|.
TGTGGCAGCAGGACCCCTAGCGTGAGGGCCGTGGAGACCCAGTACTTC
CGSRTPSVRAVETQYF
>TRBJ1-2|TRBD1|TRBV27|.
TGTGCCAGCAGTCCCCGACAGGGGGACACTGGCTACACCTTC
CASSPRQGDTGYTF
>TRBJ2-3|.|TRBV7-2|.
TGTGCCAGCAGCACTTTCCTTATGGGCAGGTCGTATTTT
CASSTFLMGRSYF
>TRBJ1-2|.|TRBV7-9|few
TGTGCCAGCAGCCGAGCCCACCCTGGCTACACCTTC
CASSRAHPGYTF
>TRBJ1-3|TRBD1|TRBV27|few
TGTGCCAGCAGACGACAGGGATCAGGAAACACCATATATTTT
CASRRQGSGNTIYF
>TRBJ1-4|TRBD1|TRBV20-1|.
TGCAGTGCTAGAGCGGCAAGGGAGGAGGGGGCATTTGAAAAACTGTTTTTT
CSARAAREEGAFEKLFF
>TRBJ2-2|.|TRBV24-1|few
TGTGCCACCAGTGACCATACCTCAAACACCGGGGAGCTGTTTTTT
CATSDHTSNTGELFF
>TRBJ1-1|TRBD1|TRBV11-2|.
TGTGCCAGCAGGTCAGGGGGAGGTTACACTGAAGCTTTCTTT
CASRSGGGYTEAFF
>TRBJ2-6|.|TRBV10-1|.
TGCGCCAGCAGTGAGTCGAGAGGGGCAGGGGCCAACGTCCTGACTTTC
CASSESRGAGANVLTF
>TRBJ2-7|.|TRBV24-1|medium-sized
TGTGCCACCAGTGATGGGGCCGCCTACGAGCAGTACTTC
CATSDGAAYEQYF
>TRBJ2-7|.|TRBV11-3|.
TGTGCCAGCAGTAAGGGGAGCGGCGAGCAGTACTTC
CASSKGSGEQYF
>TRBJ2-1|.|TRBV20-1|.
TGCAGTGCTACGGTCTCGGACATCCATTATGGTGAGCAGTTCTTC
CSATVSDIHYGEQFF
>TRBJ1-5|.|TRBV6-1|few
TGTGCCACCGCAGTCGGGGCTTATCAGCCCCAGCATTTT
CATAVGAYQPQHF
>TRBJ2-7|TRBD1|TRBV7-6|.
TGTGCCAGCAGCCCCGGCAGGGGGACAGGGGGCGGCGAGCAGTACTTC
CASSPGRGTGGGEQYF
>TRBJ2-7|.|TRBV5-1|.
TGCGCCAGCAGCGATATGGGGGCCTCCTCCTACGAGCAGTACTTC
CASSDMGASSYEQYF
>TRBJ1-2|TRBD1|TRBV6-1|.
TGTGCCAGCAGTGAGGGACAGGGGGCTAACTATGGCTACACCTTC
CASSEGQGANYGYTF
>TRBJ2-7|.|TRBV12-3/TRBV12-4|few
TGTGCCAGCAGTAGGGAGGGGGCGAGCTCCTACGAGCAGTACTTC
CASSREGASSYEQYF
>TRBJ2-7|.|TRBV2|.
TGTGCCAGCAGTGAAGACACACCCTACGAGCAGTACTTC
CASSEDTPYEQYF
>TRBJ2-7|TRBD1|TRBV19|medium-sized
TGTGCCAGTAGTACCAGACGGACAGGGTTCTACGAGCAGTACTTC
CASSTRRTGFYEQYF
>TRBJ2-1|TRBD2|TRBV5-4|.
TGTGCCAGCAGCCCGAGGGGCGGGAGTGATGAGCAGTTCTTC
CASSPRGGSDEQFF
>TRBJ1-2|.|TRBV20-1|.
TGCAGTGCTAGAGATTTGGCAAGTGGAAGCAACTATGGCTACACCTTC
CSARDLASGSNYGYTF
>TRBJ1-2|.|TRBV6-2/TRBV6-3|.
TGTGCCAGCAGTTACCGAAGGGGGGGAGGTGGCTACACCTTC
CASSYRRGGGGYTF
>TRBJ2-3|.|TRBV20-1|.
TGCAGTGTATTGTTCCGGACAGATACGCAGTATTTT
CSVLFRTDTQYF
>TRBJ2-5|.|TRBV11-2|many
TGTGCCAGCAGCTTAGCGGTATCCGAGACCCAGTACTTC
CASSLAVSETQYF